This T cell receptor (beta chain) was identified during a study of blood T cell repertoires in COVID-19. V shed 3 bases and J shed 2 bases, with 11 bases lying between them. The CDR3 extends over 15 amino acids. Germline values: CDR1 LNHDA, CDR2 SQIVND (reference sequence). Assay: immunoSEQ multiplex PCR; the TCRdb copy retains only in-frame clones and omits some. The sample shows 150,000 to 200,000 clones, 70% to 90% of them seen only once. This TCR was sampled from a man aged 65 to 85 with active or convalescent COVID-19. This chain connects TRBV19 to TRBJ1-5; D is undetermined. The sample taken for sequencing was peripheral blood. The CDR3: CASSIAGLGNQPQHF. The CDR3 nucleotides are TGTGCCAGTAGTATTGCGGGTTTGGGCAATCAGCCCCAGCATTTT.